This T cell receptor (beta chain) was sequenced during a study of CDR3 diversity in severe acne. Ten or more counts support this clonotype. Deletions cut 1 base from V and 7 bases from J, with 10 bases between. This CDR3 region has 14 residues. Per the germline V gene, CDR1 is SGHDN and CDR2 is FVKESK. TCRdb reprocessed the PCR reads with MiXCR, giving one entry per CDR3 protein. This table has approximately 84,000 distinct CDR3 sequences, under 60% appearing once. Sequenced: blood. The chain carries TRBV14 and TRBJ1-4; D unclear. The TCR was taken from a male donor in good health, without acne. The CDR3 DNA follows: TGTGCCAGCAGCCAAGTAAGCGGTTCTGAAAAACTGTTTTTT. Translation: CASSQVSGSEKLFF.